A selection of T cell receptor beta chains follows, all from one sample in a study of T cells after somatic rescue of genetic block. Here immunoSEQ multiplex PCR was the method, and the copy in TCRdb shows in-frame clones only, minus some. The sample records approximately 11,000 clones, less than 85% being singletons. The sequenced sample was peripheral blood mononuclear cells (PBMCs). Receptors were obtained from a boy aged 10-17 years. The CDR3 runs from the conserved cysteine through the conserved F or W. The order of the fields is clone size, D gene, V gene, J gene, CDR3 DNA, CDR3 protein. A D gene is named only where the DNA matches it firmly. Only some rows state a clone size, as once, few, many or a class for expanded clones.

.	TRBD2	TRBV7-8	TRBJ2-5	TGTGCCAGCACCACTGGACTAGCGCAGGAGACCCAGTACTTC	CASTTGLAQETQYF
.	TRBD1	TRBV7-9	TRBJ2-2	TGTGCCAGCAGCCTCAGGACAGGGGGCACCGGGGAGCTGTTTTTT	CASSLRTGGTGELFF
.	.	TRBV13	TRBJ2-5	TGTGCCAGCAGCTGGGACCGCCAGGAGACCCAGTACTTC	CASSWDRQETQYF
.	.	TRBV28	TRBJ1-4	TGTGCCAGCGGGCCTAATGAAAAACTGTTTTTT	CASGPNEKLFF
.	.	TRBV29-1	TRBJ2-1	TGCAGCGTTGTGCAGGGAACTATTAATGAGCAGTTCTTC	CSVVQGTINEQFF
.	TRBD2	TRBV5-6	TRBJ2-3	TGTGCCAGCAGCTCGATAGCGGGGGGGGTCACAGATACGCAGTATTTT	CASSSIAGGVTDTQYF
.	TRBD2	TRBV7-2	TRBJ2-7	TGTGCCAGCAGCGCACGGACTAGCGGAGCCTCCTACGAGCAGTACTTC	CASSARTSGASYEQYF
few	TRBD1	TRBV2	TRBJ1-5	TGTGCCAGCACCTTGGGGACAGGGGGAATGAGCAATCAGCCCCAGCATTTT	CASTLGTGGMSNQPQHF
.	TRBD1	TRBV19	TRBJ2-7	TGTGCCAGTAGCGCAGCCGGGACAGCCTCCTACGAGCAGTACTTC	CASSAAGTASYEQYF
once	.	TRBV27	TRBJ1-4	TGTGCCAGCAGTTTGGGGAGTTGGAGTGAAAAACTGTTTTTT	CASSLGSWSEKLFF
.	.	TRBV19	TRBJ2-7	TGTGCCAGTAGTGGCCTGACAGGGGGAGCGGGAGGCCTCTCCTACGAGCAGTACTTC	CASSGLTGGAGGLSYEQYF
.	TRBD1	TRBV6-5	TRBJ2-7	TGTGCCAGCAGTTCCACCCTAACAGGGGCGGCCTACGAGCAGTACTTC	CASSSTLTGAAYEQYF
large	TRBD2	TRBV4-2	TRBJ2-5	TGTGCCAGCAGCCCGGGTGCGGGGGGCCATCAAGAGACCCAGTACTTC	CASSPGAGGHQETQYF
.	.	TRBV27	TRBJ1-2	TGTGCCAGCAGCTCCGGGCGGTCAGCTAACTATGGCTACACCTTC	CASSSGRSANYGYTF
.	.	TRBV6-5	TRBJ1-1	TGTGCCAGCAGTTACAGGGTGACGAACACTGAAGCTTTCTTT	CASSYRVTNTEAFF
.	TRBD2	TRBV18	TRBJ2-4	TGTGCCAGCTCAGCCAGGACTAGCGGGGAGGACATTCAGTACTTC	CASSARTSGEDIQYF
few	.	TRBV7-9	TRBJ2-7	TGTGCCAGCAGCTCTTCCGGGGGGACATCGGGCTCCTACGAGCAGTACTTC	CASSSSGGTSGSYEQYF
.	TRBD2	TRBV10-3	TRBJ2-5	TGTGCCATCAGTGAGTGGAGACTAGCGGGAGGAGGCCAAGAGACCCAGTACTTC	CAISEWRLAGGGQETQYF
few	.	TRBV7-9	TRBJ2-3	TGTGCCAGCAGCTTTACCGGGAGATTAGATACGCAGTATTTT	CASSFTGRLDTQYF
.	.	TRBV27	TRBJ1-4	TGTGCCAGCAGTTTATACTCAAGGTGGGAGCCTTATGAAAAACTGTTTTTT	CASSLYSRWEPYEKLFF
.	.	TRBV18	TRBJ1-6	TGTGCCAGCTCAGCCCGGGACGGAGGTCCCTATAATTCACCCCTCCACTTT	CASSARDGGPYNSPLHF
few	.	TRBV28	TRBJ2-7	TGTGCCAGCAGTTCCCCGGGACACCCCTACGAGCAGTACTTC	CASSSPGHPYEQYF
.	TRBD2	TRBV7-6	TRBJ2-5	TGTGCCAGCAGCTTACCCGGACTAGCGGGAGAGACCCAGTACTTC	CASSLPGLAGETQYF
.	.	TRBV28	TRBJ1-2	TGTGCCAGCAGTTCGTACCACCTCTATGGCTACACCTTC	CASSSYHLYGYTF
.	.	TRBV6-5	TRBJ2-6	TGTGCCAGCAGTTGGTACGGCTCTGGGGCCAACGTCCTGACTTTC	CASSWYGSGANVLTF
.	.	TRBV5-1	TRBJ2-4	TGCGCCAGCAGCTTGGGTGTCTCAAACATTCAGTACTTC	CASSLGVSNIQYF
.	TRBD1	TRBV10-3	TRBJ2-5	TGTGCCTCGACAGGGGGCGGTGAGACCCAGTACTTC	CASTGGGETQYF
.	.	TRBV5-1	TRBJ2-7	TGCGCCAGCAGCTTGGACAGGAGGATGACGGACGAGCAGTACTTC	CASSLDRRMTDEQYF
few	.	TRBV14	TRBJ2-4	TGTGCCAGCAGCCATTCACACCCCCGAGCCAAAAACATTCAGTACTTC	CASSHSHPRAKNIQYF
.	TRBD2	TRBV10-1	TRBJ2-1	TGCGCCAGCAGTGACCCGGGGGGCTCCTACAATGAGCAGTTCTTC	CASSDPGGSYNEQFF
.	.	TRBV7-2	TRBJ2-3	TGTGCCAGCAGCTTTACGGGCACAGATACGCAGTATTTT	CASSFTGTDTQYF
.	TRBD1	TRBV18	TRBJ1-5	TGTGCCAGCTCACCTGGACAGGGTGATCAGCCCCAGCATTTT	CASSPGQGDQPQHF
.	TRBD2	TRBV7-3	TRBJ2-2	TGTGCCAGCAGCCCCGGACTAGCGGGAGGGCTGTTTTTT	CASSPGLAGGLFF
.	TRBD1	TRBV20-1	TRBJ2-1	TGCAGCCCGACAGGGCAAAGTGAGCAGTTCTTC	CSPTGQSEQFF